Below, one T cell receptor beta chain is given with its context. Sequenced by immunoSEQ multiplex PCR; TCRdb stores in-frame clones only, minus some. Of around 300,000 clones listed, 89% are singletons. The data were obtained in a study of blood T cell repertoires in COVID-19. Trimming removed 4 bases from V and 8 bases from J; junction bases left unmatched: 9. Germline CDR1 KGHDR, CDR2 SFDVKD. The CDR3 has 15 residues. This TCR came from a woman between 40 and 50 years old who had recovered from COVID-19. The chain has TRBV24-1 and TRBJ2-1, with 8 bases lining up with TRBD1. The sequencing sample was made of peripheral blood. CDR3 coding DNA: TGTGCCACCAGTGAAACAGGGGGGAATTCGGATGAGCAGTTCTTC. It codes for CATSETGGNSDEQFF.